Described below is a single TCR beta chain sequence and its context. These data belong to a study of control samples from healthy donors and cancer patients. The CDR3 is 15 amino acids. V was pared by 5 bases and J by 5 bases, with 8 bases of the junction left unmatched. CDR1 SGHTA and CDR2 FQGNSA come from the germline V gene. Profiled with immunoSEQ multiplex PCR; TCRdb holds only in-frame clones, not every one. This table has approximately 85,000 clones, about 88% appearing once. Input material: blood. The source is a woman aged 60-75 years in good health. This chain joins TRBV7-2 and TRBJ2-3; TRBD1 matches 9 bases. The CDR3 loop reads CASSIQGAARDTQYF. The CDR3 DNA reads TGTGCCAGCAGCATACAGGGGGCTGCGAGAGATACGCAGTATTTT.